The 12 T cell receptor beta chains reported below all come from one sample, sequenced in a study of blood T cell repertoires in COVID-19. Repertoires were generated with immunoSEQ multiplex PCR, while TCRdb's copy carries only in-frame clones and drops some. The sample carries approximately 440,000 clones, about 87% recorded once. The specimen was peripheral blood. The origin of the receptors is a woman in her 50s with COVID-19, enrolled during active disease.

The chain recombines TRBV28 with TRBJ1-1; TRBD1 is a possible D gene (6 bases). Germline V CDR1 and CDR2: MDHEN, SYDVKM. V was shortened by 7 bases and J by 3 bases, with 18 bases between the two germline ends. The CDR3 consists of 15 residues. The CDR3 protein is CASTTGGGIDTEAFF. CDR3 coding DNA: TGTGCCAGCACCACTGGGGGGGGCATAGACACTGAAGCTTTCTTT.

The chain couples TRBV7-6 to TRBJ2-3; 11 nucleotides agree with TRBD2. CDR3 size: 16 residues. V shed 2 bases, J shed 5 bases, and the junction held 6 bases outside the gene matches. CDR1 is SGHVS and CDR2 is FNYEAQ in the germline V gene. This CDR3 reads CASSLNSGGVGDTQYF. CDR3 sequence (DNA): TGTGCCAGCAGCTTAAATAGCGGGGGGGTCGGAGATACGCAGTATTTT. The full variable domain, in which reference TRBV7-6 and TRBJ2-3 provide the parts outside the CDR3, is GAGVSQSPRYKVTKRGQDVALRCDPISGHVSLYWYRQALGQGPEFLTYFNYEAQQDKSGLPNDRFSAERPEGSISTLTIQRTEQRDSAMYRCASSLNSGGVGDTQYFGPGTRLTVL.

The rearrangement links TRBV27 to TRBJ2-7; a possible D gene is TRBD2 (6 bases). The germline V gene encodes CDR1 MNHEY and CDR2 SMNVEV (reference sequence). The V and J ends lost 4 bases and 6 bases respectively, with 7 bases between them. The CDR3 contains 11 residues. The CDR3 DNA sequence: TGTGCCAGCAGTTACGGGGGCGAGCAGTACTTC. Its protein is CASSYGGEQYF.

This clone occurred once. The rearrangement joins TRBV30 to TRBJ1-1; 8 bases map to TRBD1. The CDR3 covers 16 residues. Germline CDR1 reads GTSNPN; CDR2 reads SVGIG (reference sequence). J gave up 0 bases and V 0 bases, and 6 bases lay outside the gene matches. CDR3 DNA sequence: TGTGCCTGGAGTGTCAGGGGGCGCTTGTTGAACACTGAAGCTTTCTTT. It encodes CAWSVRGRLLNTEAFF.

This clone was recorded only once. The chain uses TRBV7-2 and TRBJ1-5; weak D call: TRBD1 (6 bases). CDR1 and CDR2 (germline): SGHTA, FQGNSA. The V and J ends lost 1 base and 4 bases respectively, with 11 bases between them. CDR3 length: 15 amino acids. The CDR3 reads CASSLEGHYNQPQHF. The CDR3 region has the DNA TGTGCCAGCAGCTTAGAGGGACATTATAATCAGCCCCAGCATTTT. The whole variable domain, remainder taken from reference TRBV7-2 and TRBJ1-5, is GAGVSQSPSNKVTEKGKDVELRCDPISGHTALYWYRQSLGQGLEFLIYFQGNSAPDKSGLPSDRFSAERTGGSVSTLTIQRTQQEDSAVYLCASSLEGHYNQPQHFGDGTRLSIL.

The chain couples TRBV29-1 to TRBJ1-1; 9 bases line up with TRBD1. Germline lookup yields CDR1 SQVTM and CDR2 ANQGSEA. The junction had 3 bases not matched to a gene; V was cut back by 6 bases and J by 1 base. The CDR3 covers 13 residues. CDR3 DNA sequence: TGCAGCGTACAGGGGGCCGCGAACACTGAAGCTTTCTTT. Translated: CSVQGAANTEAFF.

This clone was found a few times. The genes are TRBV6-1 and TRBJ2-1, with D perhaps matching TRBD2 (6 bases). Between the trimmed V and J ends, which lost 0 bases and 6 bases, there was a span of 18 bases. Germline assignment: CDR1 MNHNS and CDR2 SASEGT. The length of the CDR3 is 17 residues. The CDR3 sequence is CASSEAVLAIMGNEQFF. CDR3 coding DNA: TGTGCCAGCAGTGAAGCTGTACTAGCCATAATGGGCAATGAGCAGTTCTTC.

A few counts support this clone. This sequence joins TRBV19 and TRBJ1-2; 12 bases line up with TRBD1. This CDR3 contains 16 residues. With 8 bases clipped from V and 7 bases from J, the junction kept 14 bases outside the gene matches. Germline CDR1 is LNHDA and CDR2 is SQIVND (reference sequence). The CDR3 nucleotides read TGTGCCAGTTCCTCCGCCGGGACAGGGGGCGGGTTTGGCTACACCTTC. Protein sequence: CASSSAGTGGGFGYTF. Drawing the rest from reference TRBV19 and TRBJ1-2, the complete variable domain is DGGITQSPKYLFRKEGQNVTLSCEQNLNHDAMYWYRQDPGQGLRLIYYSQIVNDFQKGDIAEGYSVSREKKESFPLTVTSAQKNPTAFYLCASSSAGTGGGFGYTFGSGTRLTVV.

This sequence joins TRBV13 and TRBJ2-1, with D possibly TRBD1 on 6 matching bases. CDR1 and CDR2 from the germline V gene are PRHDT and FYEKMQ (reference sequence). This CDR3 contains 16 residues. With 5 bases removed from V and 6 bases from J, the gap between germline ends came to 20 bases. CDR3 DNA sequence: TGTGCCAGCAGCCCTCCTAGCTCAGGGGTAGTCAATGAGCAGTTCTTC. Its protein is CASSPPSSGVVNEQFF. The full variable domain, in which reference TRBV13 and TRBJ2-1 provide the parts outside the CDR3, is AAGVIQSPRHLIKEKRETATLKCYPIPRHDTVYWYQQGPGQDPQFLISFYEKMQSDKGSIPDRFSAQQFSDYHSELNMSSLELGDSALYFCASSPPSSGVVNEQFFGPGTRLTVL.

V usage is TRBV5-1 and J usage is TRBJ2-1; 7 bases map to TRBD2. There are 15 residues in the CDR3. Germline CDR1 and CDR2: SGHRS and YFSETQ. J was trimmed by 7 bases and V by 1 base; bases with no gene match: 8. CDR3 in DNA: TGCGCCAGCAGCTTGAGGGGCGGGGGTAAAAATGAGCAGTTCTTC. It is translated as CASSLRGGGKNEQFF.

The chain links TRBV18 to TRBJ1-1, with a possible D match to TRBD1 (6 bases). V dropped 4 bases and J dropped 1 base, with 13 bases sitting between them. Looked up from germline, CDR1 is KGHSH and CDR2 is LQKENI. This CDR3 has 15 residues. The CDR3 spells CASSQSARGNTEAFF. The CDR3 nucleotides read TGTGCCAGCTCACAGTCCGCCAGGGGGAACACTGAAGCTTTCTTT.

This clone was seen more than once but under ten times. The rearrangement joins TRBV18 to TRBJ1-5; D possibly corresponds to TRBD1 (6 bases). V shed 5 bases and J shed 1 base, with 12 bases lying between them. The CDR3 consists of 15 residues. Germline V gives CDR1 KGHSH, CDR2 LQKENI. For the CDR3, the DNA is TGTGCCAGCTCATCGGCACAGGGAAGCAATCAGCCCCAGCATTTT. Protein product: CASSSAQGSNQPQHF.